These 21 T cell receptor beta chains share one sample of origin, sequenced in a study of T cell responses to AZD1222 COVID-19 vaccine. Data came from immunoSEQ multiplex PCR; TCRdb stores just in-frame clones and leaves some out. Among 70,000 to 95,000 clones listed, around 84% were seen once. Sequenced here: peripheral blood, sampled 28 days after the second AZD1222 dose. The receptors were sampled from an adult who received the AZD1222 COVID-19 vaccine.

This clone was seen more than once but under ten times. The CDR3 loop reads CASKMGIGMNTEAFF. Written as DNA, the CDR3 is TGTGCCAGTAAGATGGGTATCGGTATGAACACTGAAGCTTTCTTT. The chain joins TRBV19 to TRBJ1-1; no firm D call. This CDR3 has 15 amino acids. Between the trimmed V and J ends, which lost 7 bases and 0 bases, there was a span of 15 bases. Germline loops: CDR1 LNHDA, CDR2 SQIVND (reference sequence).

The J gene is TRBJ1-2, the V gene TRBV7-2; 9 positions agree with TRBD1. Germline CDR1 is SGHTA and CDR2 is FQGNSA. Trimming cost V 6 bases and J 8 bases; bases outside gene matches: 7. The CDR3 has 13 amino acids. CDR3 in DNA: TGTGCCAGCAGTTTCGGACAGGGGAGAGGCTACACCTTC. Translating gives CASSFGQGRGYTF.

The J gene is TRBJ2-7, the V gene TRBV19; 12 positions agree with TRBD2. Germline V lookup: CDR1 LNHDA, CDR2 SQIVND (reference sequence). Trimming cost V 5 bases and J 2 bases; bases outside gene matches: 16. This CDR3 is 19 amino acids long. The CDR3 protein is CASSPRTSGATTRAYEQYF. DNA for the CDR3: TGTGCCAGTAGTCCCCGGACTAGCGGGGCAACTACGAGAGCCTACGAGCAGTACTTC. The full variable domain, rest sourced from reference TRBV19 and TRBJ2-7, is DGGITQSPKYLFRKEGQNVTLSCEQNLNHDAMYWYRQDPGQGLRLIYYSQIVNDFQKGDIAEGYSVSREKKESFPLTVTSAQKNPTAFYLCASSPRTSGATTRAYEQYFGPGTRLTVT.

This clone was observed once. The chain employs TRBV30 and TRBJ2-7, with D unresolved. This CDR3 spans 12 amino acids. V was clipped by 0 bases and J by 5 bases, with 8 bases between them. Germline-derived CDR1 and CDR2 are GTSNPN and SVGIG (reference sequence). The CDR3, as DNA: TGTGCCTGGAGTGTAACCCATGACGAGCAGTACTTC. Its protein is CAWSVTHDEQYF.

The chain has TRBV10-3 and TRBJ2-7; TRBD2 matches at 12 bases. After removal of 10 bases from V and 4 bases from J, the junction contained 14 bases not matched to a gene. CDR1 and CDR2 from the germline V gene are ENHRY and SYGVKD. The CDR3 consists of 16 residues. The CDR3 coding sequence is TGTGCCACACTAGCGGGGGGCGGCCCAGGTGGATACGAGCAGTACTTC. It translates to CATLAGGGPGGYEQYF.

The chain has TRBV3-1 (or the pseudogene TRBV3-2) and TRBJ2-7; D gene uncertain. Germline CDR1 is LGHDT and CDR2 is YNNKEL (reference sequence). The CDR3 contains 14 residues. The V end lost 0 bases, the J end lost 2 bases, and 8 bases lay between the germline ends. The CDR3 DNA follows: TGTGCCAGCAGCCAAGAATGGGGAACCTACGAGCAGTACTTC. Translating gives CASSQEWGTYEQYF.

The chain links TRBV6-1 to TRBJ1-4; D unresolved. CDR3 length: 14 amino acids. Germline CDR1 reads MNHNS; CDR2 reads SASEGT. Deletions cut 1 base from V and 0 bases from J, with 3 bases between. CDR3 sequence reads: CASSEGSTNEKLFF. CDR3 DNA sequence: TGTGCCAGCAGTGAAGGTTCAACTAATGAAAAACTGTTTTTT.

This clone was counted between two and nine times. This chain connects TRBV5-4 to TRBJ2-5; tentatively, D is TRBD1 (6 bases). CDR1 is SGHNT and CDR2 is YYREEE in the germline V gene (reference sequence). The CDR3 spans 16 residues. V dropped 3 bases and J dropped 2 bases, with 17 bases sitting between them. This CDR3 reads CASSSPTNRAQETQYF. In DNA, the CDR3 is TGTGCCAGCAGCTCTCCAACCAACAGGGCACAAGAGACCCAGTACTTC.

The CDR3 reads CASRGGGAVQFF. DNA of the CDR3: TGTGCCAGCAGGGGCGGGGGGGCTGTGCAGTTCTTC. This chain links TRBV12-3 or TRBV12-4 with TRBJ2-1, with 9 bases matching TRBD2. The CDR3 contains 12 residues. Germline trimming cut 6 bases from V and 12 bases from J; bases unmatched to any gene: 6.

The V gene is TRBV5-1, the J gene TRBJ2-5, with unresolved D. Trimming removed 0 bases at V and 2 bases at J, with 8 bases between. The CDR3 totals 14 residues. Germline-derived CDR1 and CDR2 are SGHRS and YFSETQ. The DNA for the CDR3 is TGCGCCAGCAGCTTGGCGGCAGCGCAAGAGACCCAGTACTTC. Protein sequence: CASSLAAAQETQYF.

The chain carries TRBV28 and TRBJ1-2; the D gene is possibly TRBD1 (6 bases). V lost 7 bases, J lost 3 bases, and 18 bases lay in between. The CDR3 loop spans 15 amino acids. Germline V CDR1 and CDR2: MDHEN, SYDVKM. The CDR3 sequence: CASTTPTGGHYGYTF. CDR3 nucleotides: TGTGCCAGCACCACCCCGACCGGGGGCCACTATGGCTACACCTTC.

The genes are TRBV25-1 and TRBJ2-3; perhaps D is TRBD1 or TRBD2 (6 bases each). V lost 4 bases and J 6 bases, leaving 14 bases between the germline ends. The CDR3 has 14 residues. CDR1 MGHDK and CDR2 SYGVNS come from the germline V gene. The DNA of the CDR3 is TGTGCCAGCAGTGTTACGGGGGCTAGGGATACGCAGTATTTT. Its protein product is CASSVTGARDTQYF.

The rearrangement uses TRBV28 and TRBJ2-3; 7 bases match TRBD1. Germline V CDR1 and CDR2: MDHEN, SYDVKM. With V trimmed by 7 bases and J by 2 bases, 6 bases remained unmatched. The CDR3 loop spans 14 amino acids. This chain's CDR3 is CASTSGQPTDTQYF. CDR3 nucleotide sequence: TGTGCCAGCACCTCGGGACAGCCCACAGATACGCAGTATTTT.

The CDR3 region has the DNA TGTGCCAGTAGTAAAGGGGGACAATATGGCTACACCTTC. Protein product: CASSKGGQYGYTF. This chain joins TRBV19 and TRBJ1-2; perhaps TRBD1 as D (6 bases). V gave up 4 bases and J gave up 5 bases, with 11 bases separating them. The germline V gene encodes CDR1 LNHDA and CDR2 SQIVND (reference sequence). The CDR3 runs to 13 residues.

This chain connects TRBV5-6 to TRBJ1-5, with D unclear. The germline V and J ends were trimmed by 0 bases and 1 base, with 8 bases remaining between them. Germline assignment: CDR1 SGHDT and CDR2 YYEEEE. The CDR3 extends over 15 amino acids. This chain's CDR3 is CASSLGRGSNQPQHF. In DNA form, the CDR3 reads TGTGCCAGCAGCTTGGGACGCGGCAGCAATCAGCCCCAGCATTTT.

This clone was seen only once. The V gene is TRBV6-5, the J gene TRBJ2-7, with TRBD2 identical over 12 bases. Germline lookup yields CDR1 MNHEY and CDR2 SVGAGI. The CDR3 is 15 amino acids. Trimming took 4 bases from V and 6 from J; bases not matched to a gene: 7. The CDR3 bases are TGTGCCAGCAGTTCGACAGGGACTAGCGGGCGCGAGCAGTACTTC. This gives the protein CASSSTGTSGREQYF.

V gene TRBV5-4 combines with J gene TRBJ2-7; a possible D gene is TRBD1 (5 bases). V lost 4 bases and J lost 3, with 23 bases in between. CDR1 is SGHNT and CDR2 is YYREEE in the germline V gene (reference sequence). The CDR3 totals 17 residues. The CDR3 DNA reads TGTGCCAGCAGCCCTTTCCAACAGGAGTGGGGCTGCTACGAGCAGTACTTC. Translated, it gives CASSPFQQEWGCYEQYF.

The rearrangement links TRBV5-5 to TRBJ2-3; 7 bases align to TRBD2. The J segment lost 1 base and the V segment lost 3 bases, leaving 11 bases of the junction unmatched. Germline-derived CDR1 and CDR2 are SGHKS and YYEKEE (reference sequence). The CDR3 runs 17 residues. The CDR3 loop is CASSSISGRGGTDTQYF. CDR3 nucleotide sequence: TGTGCCAGCAGCTCCATTTCGGGCCGGGGGGGCACAGATACGCAGTATTTT. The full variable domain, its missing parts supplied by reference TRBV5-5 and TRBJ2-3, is DAGVTQSPTHLIKTRGQQVTLRCSPISGHKSVSWYQQVLGQGPQFIFQYYEKEERGRGNFPDRFSARQFPNYSSELNVNALLLGDSALYLCASSSISGRGGTDTQYFGPGTRLTVL.

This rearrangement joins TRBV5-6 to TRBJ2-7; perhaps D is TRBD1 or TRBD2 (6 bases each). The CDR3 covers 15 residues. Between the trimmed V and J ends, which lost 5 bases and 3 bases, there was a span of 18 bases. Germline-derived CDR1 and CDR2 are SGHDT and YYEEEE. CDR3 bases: TGTGCCAGCAGTCTCTCGGGGGCTGGGCACTACGAGCAGTACTTC. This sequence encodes CASSLSGAGHYEQYF.

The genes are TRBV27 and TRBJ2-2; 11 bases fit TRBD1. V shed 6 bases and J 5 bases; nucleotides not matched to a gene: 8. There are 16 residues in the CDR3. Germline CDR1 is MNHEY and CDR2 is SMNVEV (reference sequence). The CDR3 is CASRGTGGSWTGELFF. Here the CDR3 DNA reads TGTGCCAGCAGGGGGACAGGGGGAAGTTGGACCGGGGAGCTGTTTTTT.

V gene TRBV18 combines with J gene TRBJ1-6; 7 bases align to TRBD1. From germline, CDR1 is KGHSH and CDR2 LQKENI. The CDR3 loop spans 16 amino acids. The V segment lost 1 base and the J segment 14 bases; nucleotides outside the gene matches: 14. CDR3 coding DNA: TGTGCCAGCTCACCACAAATGACAGGGCCGTGGGGAGCCCTCCACTTT. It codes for CASSPQMTGPWGALHF.